These 31 T cell receptor beta chains were all obtained from the same sample, sequenced in a study of blood T cells in healthy people across ages. Then a second PCR, running roughly 7 to 11 cycles, was carried out with a sample-barcoded 5' primer and a J-beta primer mix. TCRdb reprocessed the 5' RACE reads with MiXCR, giving one entry per CDR3 protein. The data contain 650,000 to 800,000 distinct CDR3 sequences, more than 40% of them singletons. Sequenced material: blood. The receptor set was obtained from a man between 60 and 70 years old in good health.

This clonotype has just a few counts. This chain joins TRBV6-1 and TRBJ1-2; no firm D call. CDR3 size: 18 residues. CDR1 is MNHNS and CDR2 is SASEGT in the germline V gene. Deletions cut 1 base from V and 4 bases from J, with 22 bases between. DNA of the CDR3: TGTGCCAGCAGTGAAGTGGTTACCGCTAGTGTCCGGTTCTATGGCTACACCTTC. It codes for CASSEVVTASVRFYGYTF.

This chain connects TRBV28 to TRBJ2-7; 10 nucleotides agree with TRBD2. Trimming cost V 4 bases and J 0 bases; bases outside gene matches: 6. The CDR3 is 16 amino acids. Germline V CDR1 and CDR2: MDHEN, SYDVKM. The CDR3 protein is CASSSVTSGASYEQYF. CDR3 bases: TGTGCCAGCAGTTCCGTCACTAGCGGGGCCTCCTACGAGCAGTACTTC.

The chain joins TRBV5-6 to TRBJ2-4; 8 positions agree with TRBD1. CDR1 is SGHDT, CDR2 YYEEEE, per germline. The V segment lost 1 base and the J segment 3 bases; nucleotides outside the gene matches: 0. The CDR3 contains 14 residues. The CDR3 sequence: CASSLTGGKNIQYF. CDR3 bases: TGTGCCAGCAGCTTGACAGGGGGCAAAAACATTCAGTACTTC.

This clonotype turned up a few times. The chain links TRBV20-1 to TRBJ1-5, with TRBD1 matching over 10 bases. The length of the CDR3 is 16 residues. Germline V gives CDR1 DFQATT, CDR2 SNEGSKA (reference sequence). V lost 0 bases, J lost 9 bases, and 11 bases stayed unmatched. CDR3 sequence (DNA): TGCAGTGCTAGAGATCCCGCCCGGGACAGGGGTGGGCCCCAGCATTTT. Residues: CSARDPARDRGGPQHF.

This clonotype was detected only a few times. The chain couples TRBV28 to TRBJ2-1; D ambiguous. Deletions cut 7 bases from V and 3 bases from J, with 13 bases between. Per the germline V gene, CDR1 is MDHEN and CDR2 is SYDVKM. This CDR3 is 14 amino acids long. The CDR3 DNA reads as TGTGCCAGCAAGATCACAGTCGGCTACAATGAGCAGTTCTTC. Translation: CASKITVGYNEQFF.

This clonotype was found a few times. The chain uses TRBV12-3 or TRBV12-4 and TRBJ2-4; D uncertain. The end of the DNA is better explained by TRBJ2-5, so the J call may be wrong. The CDR3 consists of 15 residues. As DNA, the CDR3 is TGTGCCAGCAGTTTCCCTCAAACAGAAAAAGAGACCCAGTACTTC. Translated: CASSFPQTEKETQYF.

The genes are TRBV28 and TRBJ1-6; TRBD1 is a possible D gene (5 bases). Per germline, CDR1 MDHEN and CDR2 SYDVKM. The CDR3 covers 16 residues. Trimming removed 10 bases at V and 5 bases at J, with 21 bases between. This chain's CDR3 is CATKGVSWQNNSPLHF. DNA for the CDR3: TGTGCCACCAAAGGGGTATCGTGGCAGAATAATTCACCCCTCCACTTT.

The chain combines TRBV27 with TRBJ2-5; 9 nucleotides align to TRBD2. The ends lost 4 bases at V and 6 bases at J; junction bases unmatched: 3. This CDR3 comprises 13 residues. Germline V gene data show CDR1 as MNHEY and CDR2 as SMNVEV (reference sequence). CDR3 DNA sequence: TGTGCCAGCAGTTCTAGCGGGGCGAAGACCCAGTACTTC. Its protein is CASSSSGAKTQYF.

This clonotype has a handful of counts. The rearrangement uses TRBV4-3 and TRBJ1-2, with 9 bases that match TRBD1. J gave up 8 bases and V 2 bases, and 3 bases lay outside the gene matches. Germline V gene data show CDR1 as LGHNA and CDR2 as YSLEER. The CDR3 runs to 13 residues. The CDR3 sequence: CASSQTGGGGYTF. The CDR3, as DNA: TGCGCCAGCAGCCAAACAGGGGGCGGAGGCTACACCTTC.

This clonotype showed up just a few times. The V and J genes are TRBV27 and TRBJ2-7; 10 nucleotides agree with TRBD2. CDR3 size: 16 residues. Looked up from germline, CDR1 is MNHEY and CDR2 is SMNVEV (reference sequence). The junction had 9 bases not matched to a gene; V was cut back by 5 bases and J by 2 bases. The CDR3, as DNA: TGTGCCAGCAGTCTCAGAAGGACTAGCGGAACCTACGAGCAGTACTTC. This sequence encodes CASSLRRTSGTYEQYF.

The chain links TRBV5-1 to TRBJ2-1; 8 nucleotides align to TRBD1. The CDR3 has 15 amino acids. The J segment lost 2 bases and the V segment lost 3 bases, leaving 4 bases of the junction unmatched. Germline V gives CDR1 SGHRS, CDR2 YFSETQ. The CDR3 loop is CASSSGTGPYNEQFF. CDR3 nucleotide sequence: TGCGCCAGCAGCTCCGGGACAGGACCCTACAATGAGCAGTTCTTC.

The V gene is TRBV7-9, the J gene TRBJ2-6, with D unresolved. Trimming left V 2 bases short and J 0 bases short, with 5 bases between. Germline V gene lookup returns CDR1 SEHNR and CDR2 FQNEAQ (reference sequence). The CDR3 runs 15 residues. CDR3 loop: CASSLQLSGANVLTF. CDR3 coding DNA: TGTGCCAGCAGCTTACAACTCTCTGGGGCCAACGTCCTGACTTTC.

This clonotype was counted only a few times. The chain uses TRBV10-2 and TRBJ1-6, with D possibly being TRBD1 (5 bases). Trimming left V 6 bases short and J 4 bases short, with 10 bases between. The CDR3 has 14 residues. The germline V gene encodes CDR1 WSHSY and CDR2 SAAADI. This CDR3 is CASRDRGYNSPLHF. The CDR3 region has the DNA TGCGCCAGCAGAGATAGGGGATATAATTCACCCCTCCACTTT.

This clonotype came up once. The chain uses TRBV7-3 and TRBJ2-5; tentatively, D is TRBD2 (6 bases). The CDR3 is 15 residues long. Germline CDR1 and CDR2: SGHTA and FQGTGA. V lost 5 bases to trimming and J lost 1 base, with 14 bases between them. CDR3 loop: CASSPMAGTQETQYF. In DNA form, the CDR3 reads TGTGCCAGCAGCCCCATGGCGGGGACCCAAGAGACCCAGTACTTC.

This clonotype showed up just a few times. The J gene is TRBJ1-2, the V gene TRBV4-1; D remains ambiguous. Germline CDR1 and CDR2: MGHRA and YSYEKL. V lost 3 bases and J 8 bases, leaving 13 bases between the germline ends. The length of the CDR3 is 13 residues. The CDR3 DNA follows: TGCGCCAGCAGCCAGGCCCTTGTTGGAGGCTACACCTTC. Residues: CASSQALVGGYTF.

V and J are TRBV20-1 and TRBJ1-6; weak D call: TRBD1 (5 bases). There are 14 residues in the CDR3. V was shortened by 3 bases and J by 3 bases, with 9 bases between the two germline ends. Per germline, CDR1 DFQATT and CDR2 SNEGSKA (reference sequence). CDR3 loop: CSASGGDYNSPLHF. The CDR3 coding sequence is TGCAGTGCTAGTGGGGGGGACTATAATTCACCCCTCCACTTT.

J is TRBJ2-1 and V is TRBV2; 8 bases fit TRBD2. The V gene end was trimmed by 6 bases and the J gene end by 7 bases; junction bases not matched to a gene: 5. The CDR3 extends over 13 amino acids. CDR1 and CDR2 (germline): SNHLY, FYNNEI. The CDR3 DNA is TGTGCCAGCAGGCGGGGGGCCCAAAATGAGCAGTTCTTC. Encoded protein: CASRRGAQNEQFF.

The chain recombines TRBV6-2 or TRBV6-3 with TRBJ2-7, with D perhaps TRBD1 (6 bases). Trimming pared 6 bases from V and 3 bases from J, leaving 12 bases between. This CDR3 comprises 13 residues. The germline V gene encodes CDR1 MNHEY and CDR2 SVGEGT. The DNA for the CDR3 is TGTGCCAGCAGCCACGACAGGCTCTACGAGCAGTACTTC. Translating gives CASSHDRLYEQYF.

The V gene is TRBV29-1, the J gene TRBJ2-1; 9 bases line up with TRBD2. CDR3 size: 13 residues. CDR1 is SQVTM and CDR2 is ANQGSEA in the germline V gene. The trim removed 6 bases at V and 7 bases at J, leaving 7 bases unmatched. The CDR3 spells CSVVRGGGNEQFF. The CDR3 DNA reads TGCAGCGTCGTGCGGGGGGGTGGTAATGAGCAGTTCTTC.

V gene TRBV20-1 combines with J gene TRBJ2-3; 15 bases line up with TRBD2. Germline V lookup: CDR1 DFQATT, CDR2 SNEGSKA (reference sequence). V lost 5 bases to trimming and J lost 7 bases; unmatched junction nucleotides: 7. The CDR3 extends over 15 amino acids. CDR3 nucleotide sequence: TGCAGTGCTTCCCGGACTAGCGGGGGGGCGAATACGCAGTATTTT. This gives the protein CSASRTSGGANTQYF.

This chain links TRBV6-2 or TRBV6-3 with TRBJ2-7, with D perhaps TRBD1 (5 bases). The germline gives CDR1 MNHEY, CDR2 SVGEGT. V lost 8 bases, J lost 2 bases, and 19 bases lay in between. The CDR3 runs to 15 residues. The CDR3 loop reads CASLTVSQSPYEQYF. The CDR3 region has the DNA TGTGCCAGCCTGACAGTTTCGCAATCCCCCTACGAGCAGTACTTC.

The CDR3 loop is CASSYRTGSTDTQYF. For the CDR3, the DNA is TGTGCCAGCAGTTACCGGACAGGGAGCACAGATACGCAGTATTTT. The chain recombines TRBV12-3 or TRBV12-4 with TRBJ2-3; 8 nucleotides line up with TRBD1. This CDR3 is built from 15 residues. V lost 4 bases, J lost 0 bases, and 3 bases stayed unmatched.

This chain links TRBV6-5 with TRBJ2-5; D ambiguous. CDR1 is MNHEY and CDR2 is SVGAGI in the germline V gene. The CDR3 extends over 13 amino acids. Between the trimmed V and J ends, which lost 2 bases and 0 bases, there was a span of 4 bases. In nucleotides, the CDR3 is TGTGCCAGCAGTTACACGAACCAAGAGACCCAGTACTTC. It translates to CASSYTNQETQYF.

This clonotype was counted between two and nine times. The V gene is TRBV5-8, the J gene TRBJ2-7; either TRBD1 or TRBD2 may supply D (6 bases each). Germline V CDR1 and CDR2: SGHTS, YDEGEE. The V and J ends lost 0 bases and 3 bases respectively, with 13 bases between them. CDR3 size: 15 residues. Written as DNA, the CDR3 is TGTGCCAGCAGCTTGGGGAGAGGGGGGTACTACGAGCAGTACTTC. Its protein is CASSLGRGGYYEQYF.

The J gene is TRBJ2-5, the V gene TRBV6-2 or TRBV6-3; D might be TRBD1 (6 bases). The end of the DNA fits TRBJ2-7 better, so the J call may be wrong. This CDR3 has 14 amino acids. Germline V CDR1 and CDR2: MNHEY, SVGEGT. CDR3 in amino acids: CASRYSQGIYEQYF. CDR3 sequence (DNA): TGTGCCAGCAGGTATAGTCAGGGGATCTACGAGCAGTACTTC.

The V and J genes are TRBV15 and TRBJ2-7; 8 bases match TRBD1. Germline trimming cut 4 bases from V and 3 bases from J; bases unmatched to any gene: 5. Germline V lookup: CDR1 LNHNV, CDR2 YYDKDF (reference sequence). CDR3 length equals 14 residues. CDR3 coding DNA: TGTGCCACCAGCATCGACAGGGGCATCTACGAGCAGTACTTC. Translated: CATSIDRGIYEQYF.

The chain has TRBV6-5 and TRBJ1-2; D unclear. Germline V gene sequence: CDR1 MNHEY, CDR2 SVGAGI. Trimming removed 8 bases at V and 4 bases at J, with 11 bases between. The CDR3 length is 12 residues. CDR3 in amino acids: CASSATTYGYTF. As DNA, the CDR3 is TGTGCCAGCTCAGCAACAACCTATGGCTACACCTTC.

The chain carries TRBV6-2 or TRBV6-3 and TRBJ2-7; 9 bases line up with TRBD1. The junction had 11 bases not matched to a gene; V was cut back by 2 bases and J by 0 bases. The CDR3 totals 18 residues. The germline CDR1 and CDR2 sequences are MNHEY and SVGEGT. CDR3 nucleotides: TGTGCCAGCAGTTACCACTCGGGGACAGGGCAAAGCTCCTACGAGCAGTACTTC. It is translated as CASSYHSGTGQSSYEQYF.

A note on this clonotype: A junction boundary mismatches the germline segment, possibly from a read error. This rearrangement joins TRBV4-2 to TRBJ2-5; D uncertain. The CDR3 sequence is 13 residues long. Germline V CDR1 and CDR2: LGHNA, YNFKEQ. The CDR3 spells CAISQERLHEQYF. The CDR3 DNA follows: TGTGCCATCAGCCAAGAACGTCTTCATGAGCAGTACTTC.

This chain joins TRBV7-9 and TRBJ1-6; TRBD1 is a possible D gene (5 bases). In germline, CDR1 is SEHNR, CDR2 FQNEAQ (reference sequence). The CDR3 loop spans 15 amino acids. The V gene lost 1 base and the J gene lost 7 bases, with 11 bases spanning the gap. CDR3 DNA sequence: TGTGCCAGCAGCTTAGAACGGGGGATGAATTCACCCCTCCACTTT. This codes for CASSLERGMNSPLHF.

The chain carries TRBV2 and TRBJ1-2; D is undetermined. The V end was cut by 7 bases, the J end by 2 bases, with 8 bases between. Germline V lookup: CDR1 SNHLY, CDR2 FYNNEI. The CDR3 is 12 residues long. The CDR3 DNA reads TGTGCCAGCAAAACCGGAAACTATGGCTACACCTTC. Protein product: CASKTGNYGYTF.